This is a list of T cell receptor beta chains from one sample in a study of CD8 T cells in Susac syndrome. TCRdb reprocessed the immunoSEQ multiplex PCR reads with MiXCR, giving one entry per CDR3 protein. Here the sample spans around 200,000 distinct CDR3 sequences, about 94% being singletons. Sequenced material: CD4+ T cells from PBMCs. The receptor source for this set is a human donor with Susac syndrome. The CDR3 runs from the conserved cysteine through the conserved F or W. The D gene is left open where the match is weak. The size of a clone is reported for some rows only, either as once, few or many, or as a class for expanded clones.

TRBV30,.,14,TRBD2,TRBJ2-7,CAWRGSGRYYEQYF,TGTGCCTGGAGGGGTAGCGGGCGCTACTACGAGCAGTACTTC
TRBV30,.,13,.,TRBJ1-1,CAWSVWLNTEAFF,TGTGCCTGGAGTGTCTGGCTGAACACTGAAGCTTTCTTT
TRBV29-1,.,10,TRBD2,TRBJ2-1,CSPGEGEQFF,TGCAGCCCTGGGGAGGGGGAGCAGTTCTTC
TRBV19,.,16,.,TRBJ2-5,CASSRVLGDGQETQYF,TGTGCCAGTAGCCGAGTGCTTGGGGACGGACAAGAGACCCAGTACTTC
TRBV4-1,.,17,.,TRBJ1-6,CASSQDTGAAFNSPLHF,TGCGCCAGCAGCCAAGATACGGGGGCCGCGTTTAATTCACCCCTCCACTTT
TRBV9,.,14,.,TRBJ2-2,CASSVHFGTGELFF,TGTGCCAGCAGCGTCCATTTCGGTACCGGGGAGCTGTTTTTT
TRBV2,.,14,.,TRBJ2-3,CASSPPRGTDTQYF,TGTGCCAGCAGCCCGCCGAGGGGCACAGATACGCAGTATTTT
TRBV27,.,14,TRBD1,TRBJ1-5,CASRSDREGQPQHF,TGTGCCAGCAGATCGGACAGGGAGGGACAGCCCCAGCATTTT
TRBV18,.,19,TRBD2,TRBJ2-5,CASSPLSGGRLTYQETQYF,TGTGCCAGCTCACCCCTTAGCGGGGGCCGACTAACGTACCAAGAGACCCAGTACTTC
TRBV30,.,17,.,TRBJ2-3,CAWSVGTGTSYADTQYF,TGTGCCTGGAGTGTCGGAACCGGGACAAGCTATGCAGATACGCAGTATTTT
TRBV12-3/TRBV12-4,.,13,.,TRBJ2-5,CASSFGNQETQYF,TGTGCCAGCAGTTTCGGCAACCAAGAGACCCAGTACTTC
TRBV6-1,few,15,TRBD1,TRBJ1-6,CASRSGQGSNSPLHF,TGTGCCAGCCGATCCGGACAGGGGAGCAATTCACCCCTCCACTTT
TRBV12-3/TRBV12-4,.,14,TRBD1,TRBJ2-1,CASTPRGPGNEQFF,TGTGCCAGCACCCCTAGGGGGCCGGGGAATGAGCAGTTCTTC
TRBV12-3/TRBV12-4,.,12,.,TRBJ1-2,CASSKAGYGYTF,TGTGCCAGCAGTAAAGCTGGCTATGGCTACACCTTC
TRBV29-1,.,12,.,TRBJ2-3,CSGWGSTDTQYF,TGCAGCGGGTGGGGCAGCACAGATACGCAGTATTTT
TRBV30,once,15,.,TRBJ2-2,CAWSVYSRQAGELFF,TGTGCCTGGAGTGTATATTCTCGGCAAGCCGGGGAGCTGTTTTTT
TRBV20-1,.,12,.,TRBJ2-7,CSASGSTYEQYF,TGCAGTGCTAGTGGCTCCACCTACGAGCAGTACTTC
TRBV7-3,.,14,TRBD2,TRBJ2-3,CASSVTTGGDTQYF,TGTGCCAGCAGCGTCACGACGGGAGGGGATACGCAGTATTTT
TRBV5-4,.,14,.,TRBJ1-1,CASSPGPRGAEAFF,TGTGCCAGCAGTCCGGGTCCCAGGGGCGCTGAAGCTTTCTTT
TRBV27,.,16,TRBD1,TRBJ2-5,CASSSLIRDRGETQYF,TGTGCCAGCAGTTCCTTAATCCGGGACAGGGGGGAGACCCAGTACTTC
TRBV6-4,.,15,TRBD2,TRBJ2-3,CASSVGGGPTDTQYF,TGTGCCAGCAGTGTGGGCGGGGGGCCAACAGATACGCAGTATTTT
TRBV5-1,.,14,.,TRBJ2-5,CASSSPGQLETQYF,TGCGCCAGCAGCTCCCCGGGCCAACTAGAGACCCAGTACTTC
TRBV20-1,.,15,.,TRBJ2-1,CSASSPLGQFEEQFF,TGCAGTGCTAGTTCCCCCCTCGGCCAGTTTGAGGAGCAGTTCTTC
TRBV9,.,13,.,TRBJ2-7,CASSPGLGGEQYF,TGTGCCAGCAGCCCGGGGCTCGGGGGCGAGCAGTACTTC
TRBV15,.,17,.,TRBJ1-4,CATSRDLRKATNEKLFF,TGTGCCACCAGCAGAGATCTCAGGAAAGCAACTAATGAAAAACTGTTTTTT
TRBV4-1,.,16,.,TRBJ1-5,CASSHIFPGGNQPQHF,TGCGCCAGCAGCCATATCTTCCCGGGCGGCAATCAGCCCCAGCATTTT
TRBV6-5,once,17,.,TRBJ2-5,CASSYEVWQGVGETQYF,TGTGCCAGCAGTTACGAGGTTTGGCAAGGGGTTGGAGAGACCCAGTACTTC
TRBV18,.,13,.,TRBJ2-2,CASSPFDTGELFF,TGTGCCAGCTCACCATTTGACACCGGGGAGCTGTTTTTT
TRBV4-3,.,15,.,TRBJ2-4,CASSQDLGHENIQYF,TGCGCCAGCAGCCAAGATTTGGGGCACGAAAACATTCAGTACTTC
TRBV11-2,few,11,.,TRBJ2-5,CASREGETQYF,TGTGCCAGCAGGGAAGGGGAGACCCAGTACTTC
TRBV12-3/TRBV12-4,.,13,.,TRBJ2-7,CASSLARFGEQYF,TGTGCCAGCAGTTTAGCGAGGTTCGGCGAGCAGTACTTC
TRBV7-8,.,16,.,TRBJ1-4,CASSFQRDVGNEKLFF,TGTGCCAGCAGCTTTCAACGGGACGTCGGTAATGAAAAACTGTTTTTT
TRBV20-1,.,14,.,TRBJ2-2,CSARRTPGPGELFF,TGCAGTGCCCGAAGGACCCCCGGGCCCGGGGAGCTGTTTTTT
TRBV12-1,.,16,.,TRBJ2-1,CASSFVPSGGVSEQFF,TGTGCCAGCAGCTTTGTGCCTAGCGGGGGGGTAAGTGAGCAGTTCTTC
TRBV5-6,.,14,.,TRBJ2-3,CASSFYRVQDTQYF,TGTGCCAGCAGCTTCTACAGGGTACAGGATACGCAGTATTTT
TRBV6-5,.,14,.,TRBJ1-1,CASSYSDVDLGAFF,TGTGCCAGCAGTTACTCGGATGTCGATTTGGGTGCTTTCTTT
TRBV5-1,.,14,.,TRBJ2-7,CASSLGDITHEQYF,TGCGCCAGCAGCTTAGGGGACATAACCCACGAGCAGTACTTC
TRBV20-1,.,12,.,TRBJ1-2,CSARDSFLGYTF,TGCAGTGCTAGAGACTCATTTCTGGGCTACACCTTC
TRBV7-9,.,15,.,TRBJ1-6,CASSSQGPHNSPLHF,TGTGCCAGCAGCTCTCAGGGGCCTCATAATTCACCCCTCCACTTT
TRBV2,.,16,TRBD1,TRBJ1-5,CASNSEGTGGFQPQHF,TGTGCCAGCAACTCCGAAGGGACAGGGGGCTTTCAGCCCCAGCATTTT
TRBV4-3,once,15,.,TRBJ1-2,CASSQDWASGSGYTF,TGCGCCAGCAGCCAAGATTGGGCGTCGGGAAGTGGCTACACCTTC
TRBV20-1,.,15,.,TRBJ1-5,CSAIQGPNSNQPQHF,TGCAGTGCTATCCAGGGGCCAAATAGCAATCAGCCCCAGCATTTT
TRBV5-4,few,15,TRBD1,TRBJ2-1,CASSLGQGSYNEQFF,TGTGCCAGCAGCCTCGGACAGGGCTCCTACAATGAGCAGTTCTTC
TRBV29-1,.,14,.,TRBJ2-5,CSVEGRLSEETQYF,TGCAGCGTTGAGGGTCGGCTAAGTGAAGAGACCCAGTACTTC
TRBV2,.,18,TRBD2,TRBJ2-3,CASRRLAGPLKNTDTQYF,TGTGCCAGCAGGAGACTAGCGGGTCCCCTAAAAAACACAGATACGCAGTATTTT
TRBV7-2,.,13,.,TRBJ1-6,CASSSTRNSPLHF,TGTGCCAGCAGCTCCACTCGAAATTCACCCCTCCACTTT
TRBV5-1,once,13,TRBD1,TRBJ2-7,CASTQTGTYEQYF,TGCGCCAGCACCCAGACAGGGACCTACGAGCAGTACTTC
TRBV4-1,.,15,TRBD2,TRBJ2-5,CASSPRIAGQETQYF,TGCGCCAGCAGCCCCCGGATAGCGGGGCAGGAGACCCAGTACTTC
TRBV5-4,.,15,TRBD1,TRBJ1-1,CASRDGTGAGTEAFF,TGTGCCAGCAGGGATGGGACAGGGGCCGGCACTGAAGCTTTCTTT
TRBV6-5,.,13,.,TRBJ1-6,CASKETYNSPLHF,TGTGCCAGCAAGGAAACCTATAATTCACCCCTCCACTTT